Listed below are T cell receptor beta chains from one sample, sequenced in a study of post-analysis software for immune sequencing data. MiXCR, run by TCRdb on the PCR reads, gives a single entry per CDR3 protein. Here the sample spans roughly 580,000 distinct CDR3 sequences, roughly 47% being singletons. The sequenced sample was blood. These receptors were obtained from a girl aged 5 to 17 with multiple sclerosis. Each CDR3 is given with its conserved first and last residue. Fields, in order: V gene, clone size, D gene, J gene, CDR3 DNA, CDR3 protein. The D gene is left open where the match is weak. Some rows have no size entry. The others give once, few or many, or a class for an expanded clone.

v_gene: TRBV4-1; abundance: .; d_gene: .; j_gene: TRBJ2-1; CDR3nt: TGCGCCAGCAGCCAATTAGGTCAGGGGGGCTCCTACAATGAGCAGTTCTTC; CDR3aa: CASSQLGQGGSYNEQFF
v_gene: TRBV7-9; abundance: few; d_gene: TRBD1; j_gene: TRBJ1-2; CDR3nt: TGTGCCAGCAGCAGAGGACAGGGAGGCGATGGCTACACCTTC; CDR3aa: CASSRGQGGDGYTF
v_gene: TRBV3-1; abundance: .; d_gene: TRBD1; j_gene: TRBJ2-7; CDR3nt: TGTGCCAGCAGCCATGCAAAGGGACAGGGGGCAGGCGAGCAGTACTTC; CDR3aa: CASSHAKGQGAGEQYF
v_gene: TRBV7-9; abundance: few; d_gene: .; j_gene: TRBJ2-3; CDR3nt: TGTGCCAGCAGCTCCCAGGGAGATACGCAGTATTTT; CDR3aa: CASSSQGDTQYF
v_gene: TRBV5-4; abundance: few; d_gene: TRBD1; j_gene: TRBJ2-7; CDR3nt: TGTGCCAGCAGCTTGGGCGGGACAGGTAGGGGCGAGCAGTACTTC; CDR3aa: CASSLGGTGRGEQYF
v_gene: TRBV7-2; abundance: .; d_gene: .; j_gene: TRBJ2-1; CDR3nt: TGTGCCAGCAGCTTCGCCCGGACGAGCTCCTACAATGAGCAGTTCTTC; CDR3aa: CASSFARTSSYNEQFF
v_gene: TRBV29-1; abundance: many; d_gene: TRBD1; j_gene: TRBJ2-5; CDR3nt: TGCAGCGCAAGGACAGGGGACCAAGAGACCCAGTACTTC; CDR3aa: CSARTGDQETQYF
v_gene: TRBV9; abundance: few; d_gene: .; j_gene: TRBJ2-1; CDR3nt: TGTGCCAGCAGGACCGGCGGGCACGAGCGAGATGAGCAGTTCTTC; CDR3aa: CASRTGGHERDEQFF
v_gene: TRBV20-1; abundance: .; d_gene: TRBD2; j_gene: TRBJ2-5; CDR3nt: TGCAGTGCTAGACGTCGAGCGGGGGCCCTTGGGGAGACCCAGTACTTC; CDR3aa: CSARRRAGALGETQYF
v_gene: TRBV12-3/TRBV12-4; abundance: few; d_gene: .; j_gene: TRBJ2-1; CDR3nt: TGTGCCAGCATCCGGGCTAGCAGTTACAATGAGCAGTTCTTC; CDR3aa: CASIRASSYNEQFF
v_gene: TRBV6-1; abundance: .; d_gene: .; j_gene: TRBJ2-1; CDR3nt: TGTGCCAGCAGTGAATATGGGGGCGGGAATGAGCAGTTCTTC; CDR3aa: CASSEYGGGNEQFF
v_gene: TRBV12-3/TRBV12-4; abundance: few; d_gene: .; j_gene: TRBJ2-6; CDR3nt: TGTGCCAGCAGTCCCCCCTCCAGGGCCAACGTCCTGACTTTC; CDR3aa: CASSPPSRANVLTF
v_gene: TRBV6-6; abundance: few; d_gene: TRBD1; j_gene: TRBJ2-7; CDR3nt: TGTGCCAGCAGTTACCGGGACAGGGGGCCTATAGAGTACGAGCAGTACTTC; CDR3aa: CASSYRDRGPIEYEQYF
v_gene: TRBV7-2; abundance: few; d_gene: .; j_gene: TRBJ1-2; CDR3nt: TGTGCCAGCAGCGCAGACAGTCTTAACTATGGCTACACCTTC; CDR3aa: CASSADSLNYGYTF
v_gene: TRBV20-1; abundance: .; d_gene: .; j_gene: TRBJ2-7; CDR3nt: TGCAGTGCTAGTGCCAGAGACGAGCAGTACTTC; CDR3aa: CSASARDEQYF
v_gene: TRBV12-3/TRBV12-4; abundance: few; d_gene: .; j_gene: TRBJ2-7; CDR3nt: TGTGCCAGCAGTTATCACAGGAGCGGCGAGCAGTACTTC; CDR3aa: CASSYHRSGEQYF